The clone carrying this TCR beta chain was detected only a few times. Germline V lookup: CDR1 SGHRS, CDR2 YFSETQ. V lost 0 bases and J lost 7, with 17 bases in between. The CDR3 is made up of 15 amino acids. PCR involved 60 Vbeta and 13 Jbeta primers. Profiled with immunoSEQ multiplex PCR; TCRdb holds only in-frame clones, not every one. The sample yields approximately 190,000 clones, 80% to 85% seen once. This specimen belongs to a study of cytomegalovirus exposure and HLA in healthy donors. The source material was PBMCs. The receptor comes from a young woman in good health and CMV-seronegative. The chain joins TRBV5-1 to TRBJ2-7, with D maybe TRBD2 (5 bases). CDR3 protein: CASSLGAGSLGEQYF. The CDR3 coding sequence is TGCGCCAGCAGCTTGGGGGCGGGCAGCCTGGGGGAGCAGTACTTC.